Each of the 30 T cell receptor beta chains below was sequenced from the same sample in a study of blood T cell repertoires in COVID-19. Repertoires were generated with immunoSEQ multiplex PCR, while TCRdb's copy carries only in-frame clones and drops some. The table has about 31,000 clones, around 89% seen once. The sample consisted of peripheral blood. The receptors stem from a man at least 80 years old with acute or convalescent COVID-19.

The genes are TRBV9 and TRBJ1-5; no definite D call. CDR3 size: 15 residues. V dropped 4 bases and J dropped 3 bases, with 14 bases sitting between them. Germline V CDR1 and CDR2: SGDLS, YYNGEE. CDR3 sequence: CASSPHSGYNQPQHF. Here the CDR3 DNA reads TGTGCCAGCAGCCCCCACTCAGGTTACAATCAGCCCCAGCATTTT. The full variable domain, its missing parts supplied by reference TRBV9 and TRBJ1-5, is DSGVTQTPKHLITATGQRVTLRCSPRSGDLSVYWYQQSLDQGLQFLIQYYNGEERAKGNILERFSAQQFPDLHSELNLSSLELGDSALYFCASSPHSGYNQPQHFGDGTRLSIL.

This clone appeared once. This CDR3 reads CAISETTGGYGYTF. In DNA, the CDR3 is TGTGCCATCAGTGAGACCACAGGGGGCTATGGCTACACCTTC. The chain couples TRBV10-3 to TRBJ1-2, with TRBD1 matching 8 bases. Germline CDR1 ENHRY, CDR2 SYGVKD. This CDR3 spans 14 amino acids. V shed 2 bases and J 4 bases; nucleotides not matched to a gene: 3.

The chain has TRBV9 and TRBJ1-4; 7 bases map to TRBD1. The CDR3 has 14 amino acids. V was pared by 4 bases and J by 1 base, with 1 base of the junction left unmatched. CDR1 and CDR2 from the germline V gene are SGDLS and YYNGEE. CDR3 DNA: TGTGCCAGCAGCCGGGACAGAACTAATGAAAAACTGTTTTTT. Amino acids: CASSRDRTNEKLFF.

The chain joins TRBV4-1 to TRBJ2-1; no firm D call. The CDR3 is 14 residues long. The V end lost 3 bases, the J end lost 5 bases, and 11 bases lay between the germline ends. The germline CDR1 and CDR2 sequences are MGHRA and YSYEKL. The CDR3 bases are TGCGCCAGCAGCCACTACACAGTGAACAATGAGCAGTTCTTC. Amino acid sequence: CASSHYTVNNEQFF.

CDR3 loop: CASSPQKIQPQHF. For the CDR3, the DNA is TGTGCCAGCAGCCCCCAGAAAATTCAGCCCCAGCATTTT. The chain joins TRBV7-2 to TRBJ1-5, with D unresolved. CDR1 is SGHTA and CDR2 is FQGNSA in the germline V gene. The V end was cut by 5 bases, the J end by 6 bases, with 11 bases between. The CDR3 covers 13 residues.

This clone was seen only once. The chain uses TRBV6-5 and TRBJ2-5; tentatively, D is TRBD1 (5 bases). In germline, CDR1 is MNHEY, CDR2 SVGAGI. Deletions cut 7 bases from V and 5 bases from J, with 17 bases between. There are 14 residues in the CDR3. The CDR3 here is CASTRGRVDETQYF. In DNA form, the CDR3 reads TGTGCCAGCACCCGCGGCAGGGTAGACGAGACCCAGTACTTC.

This clone turned up a few times. As DNA, the CDR3 is TGTGCCAGTAATAGCGGGGGGGCTCATGAGCAGTTCTTC. It translates to CASNSGGAHEQFF. The chain carries TRBV19 and TRBJ2-1; 11 bases line up with TRBD2. Germline CDR1 and CDR2: LNHDA and SQIVND (reference sequence). V lost 7 bases and J lost 8; bases outside the gene matches: 4. The length of the CDR3 is 13 residues.

The rearrangement joins TRBV12-3 or TRBV12-4 to TRBJ2-7, with a tentative D call TRBD1 (6 bases). CDR3 length: 12 residues. V gave up 6 bases and J gave up 3 bases, with 9 bases separating them. This CDR3 reads CASSKGGYEQYF. For the CDR3, the DNA is TGTGCCAGCAGCAAAGGGGGCTACGAGCAGTACTTC.

The chain carries TRBV7-3 and TRBJ2-1; 8 bases map to TRBD2. Germline V gene lookup returns CDR1 SGHTA and CDR2 FQGTGA. This CDR3 spans 15 amino acids. The junction had 9 bases not matched to a gene; V was cut back by 4 bases and J by 7 bases. In DNA form, the CDR3 reads TGTGCCAGCAGCTGGCGGGGGGCCGCCCTAAATGAGCAGTTCTTC. It codes for CASSWRGAALNEQFF.

The V call is TRBV27, the J call TRBJ1-1; D is undetermined. The CDR3 has 14 amino acids. Germline V gene sequence: CDR1 MNHEY, CDR2 SMNVEV (reference sequence). Between the trimmed V and J ends, which lost 5 bases and 0 bases, there was a span of 10 bases. The CDR3 DNA follows: TGTGCCAGCAGTATGACTGGGTTGAACACTGAAGCTTTCTTT. Amino acids: CASSMTGLNTEAFF.

The chain carries TRBV18 and TRBJ1-5; possible D gene TRBD1, 5 bases. There are 16 residues in the CDR3. Germline V gives CDR1 KGHSH, CDR2 LQKENI. Deletions cut 3 bases from V and 7 bases from J, with 19 bases between. This CDR3 is CASSPSRGSGSQPQHF. The CDR3 nucleotides read TGTGCCAGCTCACCGAGCCGGGGGTCAGGGAGCCAGCCCCAGCATTTT.

The chain has TRBV15 and TRBJ2-1; the match to TRBD1 covers 7 bases. This CDR3 is 15 amino acids long. Trimming cost V 0 bases and J 8 bases; bases outside gene matches: 7. Germline V CDR1 and CDR2: LNHNV, YYDKDF (reference sequence). The CDR3: CATSRDSTGWDEQFF. As DNA, the CDR3 is TGTGCCACCAGCAGAGATTCGACAGGGTGGGATGAGCAGTTCTTC.

This clone has only one observation. The chain carries TRBV4-1 and TRBJ2-3; 13 nucleotides match TRBD2. Germline V CDR1 and CDR2: MGHRA, YSYEKL. With 1 base clipped from V and 7 bases from J, the junction kept 8 bases outside the gene matches. The CDR3 extends over 17 amino acids. This CDR3 reads CASSQGRTSGGPNTQYF. The CDR3 nucleotides read TGCGCCAGCAGCCAAGGGCGGACTAGCGGGGGTCCAAATACGCAGTATTTT.

The CDR3 DNA reads as TGTGCCAGCAGTGAACAGGGGGCCCCTGAAGCTTTCTTT. Amino acid sequence: CASSEQGAPEAFF. The gene calls are TRBV12-3 or TRBV12-4 and TRBJ1-1; 9 bases map to TRBD1. The CDR3 contains 13 residues. Trimming took 5 bases from V and 6 from J; bases not matched to a gene: 4.

The gene calls are TRBV5-8 and TRBJ1-4, with a weak D call TRBD1 (5 bases). Germline V gene data show CDR1 as SGHTS and CDR2 as YDEGEE. V lost 0 bases and J lost 7, with 10 bases in between. CDR3 length equals 14 residues. CDR3 sequence: CASSLVTVSEKLFF. In DNA form, the CDR3 reads TGTGCCAGCAGCTTGGTGACAGTGAGTGAAAAACTGTTTTTT.

The chain's CDR3 is CAWSPEGTSPLHF. The CDR3, as DNA: TGTGCCTGGAGTCCGGAGGGAACCTCACCCCTCCACTTT. This sequence joins TRBV30 and TRBJ1-6; the D is unclear. Germline V gene lookup returns CDR1 GTSNPN and CDR2 SVGIG (reference sequence). The CDR3 contains 13 residues. Trimming shortened V by 2 bases and J by 10 bases, and 12 bases separated the two germline ends.

This rearrangement joins TRBV7-8 to TRBJ1-1; D possibly corresponds to TRBD1 (6 bases). V dropped 7 bases and J dropped 3 bases, with 15 bases sitting between them. This CDR3 spans 14 amino acids. Per the germline V gene, CDR1 is SGHVS and CDR2 is FQNEAQ. CDR3 sequence (DNA): TGTGCCAGCACATTTCGAGGGGGGGACACTGAAGCTTTCTTT. This translates into CASTFRGGDTEAFF.

The chain couples TRBV6-5 to TRBJ1-2, with D possibly being TRBD1 (5 bases). V lost 8 bases and J lost 2, with 18 bases in between. Germline V gene lookup returns CDR1 MNHEY and CDR2 SVGAGI. The CDR3 contains 15 residues. The DNA of the CDR3 is TGTGCCAGCGGGGGGTCCACCGGGTTCAACTATGGCTACACCTTC. It codes for CASGGSTGFNYGYTF.

This clone was detected only once. This sequence joins TRBV2 and TRBJ2-3, with TRBD2 matching 7 bases. The CDR3 loop spans 15 amino acids. From germline, CDR1 is SNHLY and CDR2 FYNNEI. V shed 5 bases, J shed 1 base, and the junction held 6 bases outside the gene matches. The CDR3 loop is CASSPAGVRTDTQYF. CDR3 nucleotides: TGTGCCAGCAGTCCCGCGGGGGTTCGCACAGATACGCAGTATTTT. Full variable domain (remainder filled in from reference TRBV2 and TRBJ2-3): EPEVTQTPSHQVTQMGQEVILRCVPISNHLYFYWYRQILGQKVEFLVSFYNNEISEKSEIFDDQFSVERPDGSNFTLKIRSTKLEDSAMYFCASSPAGVRTDTQYFGPGTRLTVL.

The chain is built from TRBV30 and TRBJ2-4; TRBD1 is a possible D gene (5 bases). CDR3 size: 14 residues. Germline V gene lookup returns CDR1 GTSNPN and CDR2 SVGIG (reference sequence). Trimming took off 1 base at V and 11 bases at J, with 18 bases between the two ends. In nucleotides, the CDR3 is TGTGCCTGGAGTGAGCAAGGGGTCAAAACATTTCAGTACTTC. It is translated as CAWSEQGVKTFQYF.

The rearrangement links TRBV3-1 (or the pseudogene TRBV3-2) to TRBJ2-1, with 9 bases identical to TRBD1. Trimming took 5 bases from V and 7 from J; bases not matched to a gene: 3. This CDR3 has 13 residues. The germline gives CDR1 LGHDT, CDR2 YNNKEL (reference sequence). The DNA of the CDR3 is TGTGCCAGCAGCTGGACAGGGGTGAATGAGCAGTTCTTC. As protein: CASSWTGVNEQFF.

The rearrangement joins TRBV3-1 (or the pseudogene TRBV3-2) to TRBJ2-3, with D maybe TRBD2 (5 bases). The V gene's germline CDR1 is LGHDT and CDR2 YNNKEL (reference sequence). Trimming took 3 bases from V and 1 from J, leaving 5 bases between them. This CDR3 region has 13 residues. CDR3 in DNA: TGTGCCAGCAGCCAGCGGGGCACAGATACGCAGTATTTT. Residues: CASSQRGTDTQYF.

This clone was counted a single time. CDR3 amino acids: CASAGRNEQFF. In nucleotides, the CDR3 is TGTGCCAGCGCAGGTCGCAATGAGCAGTTCTTC. J is TRBJ2-1 and V is TRBV12-3 or TRBV12-4; D uncertain. V lost 8 bases and J 6 bases, leaving 8 bases between the germline ends. The length of the CDR3 is 11 residues.

The chain joins TRBV6-6 to TRBJ1-6; D gene ambiguous. Trimming left V 5 bases short and J 0 bases short, with 17 bases between. Germline V gives CDR1 MNHNY, CDR2 SVGAGI (reference sequence). The CDR3 has 18 amino acids. This CDR3 reads CASSLSGHPSSYNSPLHF. The CDR3 DNA sequence: TGTGCCAGCAGTCTAAGCGGGCACCCGAGCTCCTATAATTCACCCCTCCACTTT.

The rearrangement joins TRBV13 to TRBJ1-1; D remains ambiguous. The CDR3 is made up of 17 amino acids. The germline V gene encodes CDR1 PRHDT and CDR2 FYEKMQ (reference sequence). The V end was cut by 4 bases, the J end by 0 bases, with 18 bases between. The CDR3 reads CASSSQGSGTMNTEAFF. CDR3 bases: TGTGCCAGCAGCTCACAAGGCTCGGGTACCATGAACACTGAAGCTTTCTTT.

This chain uses TRBV2 with TRBJ1-2, with TRBD1 matching over 8 bases. Unmatched junction bases numbered 7, after V lost 5 bases and J lost 5 bases. CDR3 length equals 14 residues. Looked up from germline, CDR1 is SNHLY and CDR2 is FYNNEI. The CDR3 nucleotides are TGTGCCAGCAGTACCACAGGGGGGGCTTATGGCTACACCTTC. This translates into CASSTTGGAYGYTF.

V and J are TRBV11-1 and TRBJ1-6; D may be TRBD1 (6 bases). V shed 3 bases and J shed 10 bases, with 13 bases lying between them. CDR3 length: 14 residues. Germline V lookup: CDR1 SGHAT, CDR2 FQDESV (reference sequence). The CDR3 DNA sequence: TGTGCCAGCAGCTTTTCACAGGGAGGGTCACCCCTCCACTTT. This gives the protein CASSFSQGGSPLHF.

The chain employs TRBV3-1 (or the pseudogene TRBV3-2) and TRBJ1-2, with D perhaps matching TRBD1 (6 bases). The CDR3 has 14 residues. Trimming took 4 bases from V and 3 from J, leaving 12 bases between them. CDR1 is LGHDT, CDR2 YNNKEL, per germline (reference sequence). CDR3 sequence: CASSPLGQYYGYTF. CDR3 nucleotides: TGTGCCAGCAGCCCCCTGGGACAATACTATGGCTACACCTTC.

This clone was observed a few times. The J gene is TRBJ1-4, the V gene TRBV7-9; tentative D call: TRBD1 (5 bases). Germline CDR1 reads SEHNR; CDR2 reads FQNEAQ (reference sequence). Deletions cut 0 bases from V and 8 bases from J, with 19 bases between. The length of the CDR3 is 17 residues. CDR3 amino acids: CASSLAMDTQLGEKLFF. CDR3 DNA: TGTGCCAGCAGCTTAGCCATGGACACCCAATTAGGGGAAAAACTGTTTTTT.

The rearrangement joins TRBV7-2 to TRBJ2-7; TRBD1 might be the D (5 bases). CDR3 size: 12 residues. V was cut by 4 bases and J by 6 bases, with 10 bases left in between. Germline CDR1 SGHTA, CDR2 FQGNSA. DNA for the CDR3: TGTGCCAGCAGCTCAGGGTTAATCGAGCAGTACTTC. It yields the protein CASSSGLIEQYF.